These T cell receptor beta chains were read from a single sample in a study of blood T cells in healthy people across ages. TCRdb redid the calling of the 5' RACE reads with MiXCR, one entry per CDR3 protein. The sample lists about 570,000 distinct CDR3 sequences; approximately 25% were seen once. Sequenced: blood. The receptors were gathered from a woman between 65 and 79 years old in good health. Both conserved end residues are part of each CDR3. Fields, in order: CDR3 length, J gene, clone size, V gene, D gene, CDR3 protein, CDR3 DNA. D genes are given only for firm matches. A clone size is listed for some rows: how often the clone was seen (once, few, many), or a class if it is expanded.

CDR3 length: 13; J gene: TRBJ2-7; clone size: .; V gene: TRBV28; D gene: TRBD1; CDR3 protein: CASSLPQGTEQYF; CDR3 DNA: TGTGCCAGCAGTCTACCACAGGGGACCGAGCAGTACTTC
CDR3 length: 16; J gene: TRBJ2-6; clone size: .; V gene: TRBV11-3; D gene: .; CDR3 protein: CASSLQGHSGANVLTF; CDR3 DNA: TGCGCCAGCAGCCTACAGGGCCACTCTGGGGCCAACGTCCTGACTTTC
CDR3 length: 13; J gene: TRBJ2-7; clone size: .; V gene: TRBV7-2; D gene: .; CDR3 protein: CASSLGYNSEQYF; CDR3 DNA: TGTGCTAGCAGCTTAGGGTATAATAGCGAGCAGTACTTC
CDR3 length: 16; J gene: TRBJ1-4; clone size: .; V gene: TRBV12-3/TRBV12-4; D gene: TRBD1; CDR3 protein: CASSTGQAATNEKLFF; CDR3 DNA: TGTGCCAGCAGTACCGGACAGGCCGCAACTAATGAAAAACTGTTTTTT
CDR3 length: 14; J gene: TRBJ2-3; clone size: few; V gene: TRBV20-1; D gene: .; CDR3 protein: CSARPGLVLDTQYF; CDR3 DNA: TGCAGTGCTAGACCGGGGCTGGTTTTAGATACGCAGTATTTT
CDR3 length: 12; J gene: TRBJ2-5; clone size: few; V gene: TRBV20-1; D gene: .; CDR3 protein: CSAPRVQETQYF; CDR3 DNA: TGCAGTGCTCCCAGGGTCCAAGAGACCCAGTACTTC
CDR3 length: 17; J gene: TRBJ1-6; clone size: many; V gene: TRBV4-2; D gene: .; CDR3 protein: CASSQPEARGTGSPLHF; CDR3 DNA: TGTGCCAGCAGCCAACCCGAGGCTAGGGGTACAGGTTCACCCCTCCACTTT
CDR3 length: 14; J gene: TRBJ2-1; clone size: .; V gene: TRBV5-1; D gene: TRBD1; CDR3 protein: CASSTGTGGNEQFF; CDR3 DNA: TGCGCCAGCAGTACCGGGACAGGGGGGAATGAGCAGTTCTTC
CDR3 length: 14; J gene: TRBJ2-7; clone size: few; V gene: TRBV5-1; D gene: TRBD1; CDR3 protein: CASSFTTGQDEQYF; CDR3 DNA: TGCGCCAGCAGCTTTACGACAGGGCAAGACGAGCAGTACTTC
CDR3 length: 12; J gene: TRBJ1-6; clone size: few; V gene: TRBV12-5; D gene: .; CDR3 protein: CASGLDLPPLHF; CDR3 DNA: TGTGCTAGTGGTTTAGACTTACCACCCCTCCACTTT
CDR3 length: 13; J gene: TRBJ2-1; clone size: .; V gene: TRBV24-1; D gene: TRBD2; CDR3 protein: CATSTSGYNEQFF; CDR3 DNA: TGTGCCACCAGTACTAGCGGGTACAATGAGCAGTTCTTC
CDR3 length: 17; J gene: TRBJ2-7; clone size: few; V gene: TRBV4-1; D gene: TRBD1; CDR3 protein: CASSQDLTGVSSYEQYF; CDR3 DNA: TGCGCCAGCAGCCAAGATCTAACAGGGGTCAGCTCCTACGAGCAGTACTTC
CDR3 length: 15; J gene: TRBJ1-2; clone size: .; V gene: TRBV29-1; D gene: TRBD1; CDR3 protein: CSVSGTGEGVYGYTF; CDR3 DNA: TGCAGCGTCTCCGGGACAGGGGAAGGGGTCTATGGCTACACCTTC
CDR3 length: 15; J gene: TRBJ1-4; clone size: few; V gene: TRBV5-6; D gene: .; CDR3 protein: CASRQYSVLNEKLFF; CDR3 DNA: TGTGCCAGCAGACAGTATTCGGTCCTGAATGAAAAACTGTTTTTT
CDR3 length: 15; J gene: TRBJ2-7; clone size: .; V gene: TRBV27; D gene: TRBD1; CDR3 protein: CASSYGTGGPYEQYF; CDR3 DNA: TGTGCCAGCAGTTACGGGACAGGGGGGCCCTACGAGCAGTACTTC
CDR3 length: 11; J gene: TRBJ2-1; clone size: .; V gene: TRBV27; D gene: .; CDR3 protein: CASKGRREQFF; CDR3 DNA: TGTGCCAGCAAAGGAAGAAGGGAGCAGTTCTTC
CDR3 length: 13; J gene: TRBJ1-4; clone size: many; V gene: TRBV20-1; D gene: .; CDR3 protein: CSAWAEDNEKLFF; CDR3 DNA: TGCAGTGCTTGGGCAGAAGATAATGAAAAACTGTTTTTT
CDR3 length: 15; J gene: TRBJ2-1; clone size: .; V gene: TRBV7-8; D gene: TRBD1; CDR3 protein: CASTPRQGLYNEQFF; CDR3 DNA: TGTGCCAGCACGCCGCGACAGGGGTTGTACAATGAGCAGTTCTTC
CDR3 length: 14; J gene: TRBJ2-5; clone size: .; V gene: TRBV6-2/TRBV6-3; D gene: TRBD2; CDR3 protein: CASRLRGTQETQYF; CDR3 DNA: TGTGCCAGCAGGTTGCGGGGGACCCAAGAGACCCAGTACTTC
CDR3 length: 15; J gene: TRBJ2-1; clone size: once; V gene: TRBV2; D gene: TRBD2; CDR3 protein: CASSRLAGATNEQFF; CDR3 DNA: TGTGCCAGCAGTCGACTAGCGGGGGCGACAAATGAGCAGTTCTTC
CDR3 length: 14; J gene: TRBJ2-5; clone size: .; V gene: TRBV5-1; D gene: .; CDR3 protein: CASSLYSYQETQYF; CDR3 DNA: TGCGCCAGCAGCTTGTACAGTTACCAAGAGACCCAGTACTTC
CDR3 length: 13; J gene: TRBJ2-1; clone size: few; V gene: TRBV29-1; D gene: .; CDR3 protein: CSVRTSGQLEQFF; CDR3 DNA: TGCAGCGTTCGGACTTCGGGTCAACTCGAGCAGTTCTTC
CDR3 length: 14; J gene: TRBJ2-5; clone size: .; V gene: TRBV19; D gene: TRBD2; CDR3 protein: CASERGGQGETQYF; CDR3 DNA: TGTGCCAGTGAACGGGGGGGGCAGGGAGAGACCCAGTACTTC
CDR3 length: 13; J gene: TRBJ2-7; clone size: few; V gene: TRBV7-9; D gene: .; CDR3 protein: CASSSPGTLEQYF; CDR3 DNA: TGTGCCAGCAGCTCGCCCGGGACGCTCGAGCAGTACTTC
CDR3 length: 18; J gene: TRBJ1-6; clone size: many; V gene: TRBV6-2/TRBV6-3; D gene: .; CDR3 protein: CASSYSRTRDGLNSPLHF; CDR3 DNA: TGTGCCAGCAGTTACTCGAGAACCCGGGACGGTCTAAATTCACCCCTCCACTTT
CDR3 length: 14; J gene: TRBJ1-6; clone size: few; V gene: TRBV7-2; D gene: .; CDR3 protein: CASSFSSYNSPLHF; CDR3 DNA: TGTGCCAGCAGCTTCAGCTCCTATAATTCACCCCTCCACTTT
CDR3 length: 14; J gene: TRBJ2-3; clone size: few; V gene: TRBV29-1; D gene: TRBD1; CDR3 protein: CSVWDRGRSDTQYF; CDR3 DNA: TGCAGCGTGTGGGACAGGGGGCGATCAGATACGCAGTATTTT
CDR3 length: 10; J gene: TRBJ2-7; clone size: few; V gene: TRBV7-9; D gene: .; CDR3 protein: CASTPLEQYF; CDR3 DNA: TGTGCCAGCACCCCGCTCGAGCAGTACTTC
CDR3 length: 14; J gene: TRBJ1-1; clone size: .; V gene: TRBV5-1; D gene: .; CDR3 protein: CASSLEDGYTEAFF; CDR3 DNA: TGCGCCAGCAGCTTGGAGGACGGCTACACTGAAGCTTTCTTT
CDR3 length: 15; J gene: TRBJ2-1; clone size: .; V gene: TRBV6-2/TRBV6-3; D gene: TRBD1; CDR3 protein: CASSYPRTGKNEQFF; CDR3 DNA: TGTGCCAGCAGTTACCCAAGGACAGGGAAGAATGAGCAGTTCTTC
CDR3 length: 14; J gene: TRBJ2-5; clone size: once; V gene: TRBV12-3/TRBV12-4; D gene: .; CDR3 protein: CASSPGLQTQAQYF; CDR3 DNA: TGTGCCAGCAGCCCGGGACTCCAAACGCAGGCCCAGTACTTC